These T cell receptor beta chains were read from a single sample in a study of cytomegalovirus exposure and HLA in healthy donors. Measured with immunoSEQ multiplex PCR; TCRdb has only the in-frame clones, and not every one. The sample yields roughly 120,000 clones, 80% to 90% seen once. The sample was PBMCs. The receptors here all came from a male donor in good health and CMV-seropositive. Each CDR3 is given without its conserved first and last residue. D genes are given only for firm matches. Rows give clone size only sometimes, using once, few, many, or a class for an expanded clone.

len,j_gene,d_gene,abundance,v_gene,CDR3aa
14,TRBJ2-5,TRBD2,-,TRBV28,ASSSAGLAVQETQY
11,TRBJ2-1,-,few,TRBV6-1,ASSDGAHSEQF
14,TRBJ2-5,TRBD1,-,TRBV14,ASSQARTGGTETQY
14,TRBJ2-1,TRBD2,-,TRBV4-3,ASSQSSSGVWGEQF
13,TRBJ2-3,TRBD1,-,TRBV7-8,ASSLSGQGSNTQY
12,TRBJ1-3,TRBD1,-,TRBV4-3,ASSYRGSGNTIY
13,TRBJ2-7,-,-,TRBV11-2,ASSLNRVSSYEQY
11,TRBJ2-7,-,-,TRBV28,ASSSALDYEQY
16,TRBJ2-2,-,few,TRBV7-9,ASSHSTEGEQITGELF
13,-,TRBD1,-,TRBV14,ASSLPGDRGREQY